This T cell receptor beta chain is from a study of T cells after yellow fever vaccination. Germline assignment: CDR1 MNHNY and CDR2 SVGAGI (reference sequence). This CDR3 comprises 19 residues. Trimming pared 2 bases from V and 1 base from J, leaving 23 bases between. General study results and limits: Clones that expanded after primary vaccination mostly reappeared after the booster (around 96% CD4, 75% to 90% CD8).

A 5'RACE template-switching step, the method used to make TCR cDNA, added a universal primer site and UMIs. MiXCR was run by TCRdb on the 5' RACE reads, yielding one entry per CDR3 protein. The data hold 100,000 to 150,000 distinct CDR3 sequences, with approximately 9% observed a single time. This clonotype occurred a few times. Its cognate antigen is unknown. The clonotype originates from a man aged 18 to 30 who received the YFV17D yellow fever vaccine. The sample in question was CD8+ T cells sorted from PBMCs, obtained on the day of the yellow fever booster vaccination. The genes are TRBV6-6 and TRBJ1-1; D may be TRBD1 (6 bases). In DNA, the CDR3 is TGTGCCAGCAGTTACCCCGGGGTACTCCGGGACACAAAGAACACTGAAGCTTTCTTT. Translated, it gives CASSYPGVLRDTKNTEAFF.